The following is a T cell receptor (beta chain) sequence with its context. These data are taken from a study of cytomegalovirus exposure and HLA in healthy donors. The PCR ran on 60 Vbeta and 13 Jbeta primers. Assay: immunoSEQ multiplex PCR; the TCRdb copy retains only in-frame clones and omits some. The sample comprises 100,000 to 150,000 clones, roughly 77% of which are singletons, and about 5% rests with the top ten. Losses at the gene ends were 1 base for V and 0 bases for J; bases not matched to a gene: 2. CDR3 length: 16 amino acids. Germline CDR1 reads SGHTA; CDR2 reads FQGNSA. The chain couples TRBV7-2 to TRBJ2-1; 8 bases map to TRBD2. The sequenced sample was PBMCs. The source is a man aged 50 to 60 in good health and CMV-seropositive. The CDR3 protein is CASSLVAGSSYNEQFF. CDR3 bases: TGTGCCAGCAGCTTAGTAGCGGGGAGCTCCTACAATGAGCAGTTCTTC.